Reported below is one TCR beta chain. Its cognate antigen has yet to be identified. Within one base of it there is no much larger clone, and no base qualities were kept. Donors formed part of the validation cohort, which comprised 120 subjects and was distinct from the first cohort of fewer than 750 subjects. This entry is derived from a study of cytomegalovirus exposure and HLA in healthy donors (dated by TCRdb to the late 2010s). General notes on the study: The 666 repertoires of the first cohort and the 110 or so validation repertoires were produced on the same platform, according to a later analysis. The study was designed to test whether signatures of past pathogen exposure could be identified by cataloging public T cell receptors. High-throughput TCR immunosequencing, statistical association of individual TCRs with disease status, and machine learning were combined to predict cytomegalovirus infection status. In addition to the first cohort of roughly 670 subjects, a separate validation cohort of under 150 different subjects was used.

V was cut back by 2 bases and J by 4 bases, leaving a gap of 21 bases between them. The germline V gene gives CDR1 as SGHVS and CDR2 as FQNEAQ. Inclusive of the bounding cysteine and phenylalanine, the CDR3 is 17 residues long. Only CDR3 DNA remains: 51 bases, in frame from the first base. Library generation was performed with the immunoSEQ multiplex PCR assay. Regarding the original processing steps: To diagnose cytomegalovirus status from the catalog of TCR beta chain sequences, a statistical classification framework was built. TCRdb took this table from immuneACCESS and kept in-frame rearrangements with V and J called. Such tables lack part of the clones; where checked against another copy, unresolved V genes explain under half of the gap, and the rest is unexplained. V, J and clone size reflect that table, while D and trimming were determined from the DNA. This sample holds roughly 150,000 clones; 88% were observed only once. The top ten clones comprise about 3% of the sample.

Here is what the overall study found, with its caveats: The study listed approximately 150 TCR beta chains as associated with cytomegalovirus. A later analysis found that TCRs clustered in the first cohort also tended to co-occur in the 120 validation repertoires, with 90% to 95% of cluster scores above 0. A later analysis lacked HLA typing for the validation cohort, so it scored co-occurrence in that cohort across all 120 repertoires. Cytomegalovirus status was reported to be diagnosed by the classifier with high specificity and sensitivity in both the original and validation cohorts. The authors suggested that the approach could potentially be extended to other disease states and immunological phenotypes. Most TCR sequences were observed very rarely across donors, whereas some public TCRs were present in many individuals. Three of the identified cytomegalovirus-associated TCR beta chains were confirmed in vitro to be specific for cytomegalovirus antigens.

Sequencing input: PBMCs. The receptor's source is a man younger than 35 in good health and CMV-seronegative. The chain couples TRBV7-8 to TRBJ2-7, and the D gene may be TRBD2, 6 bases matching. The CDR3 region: CASSLPERRGPSYEQYF. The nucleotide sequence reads TGTGCCAGCAGCTTACCCGAGAGGCGGGGACCTTCTTACGAGCAGTACTTC.